What follows are 22 T cell receptor beta chains derived from one specimen sequenced in a study of blood T cell repertoires in COVID-19. Here immunoSEQ multiplex PCR was the method, and the copy in TCRdb shows in-frame clones only, minus some. The repertoire holds 90,000 to 120,000 clones, 70% to 90% seen once, with 2% to 2.5% in the top ten. The specimen sequenced was peripheral blood. The receptor set was obtained from a human donor in a cohort sampled during active COVID-19.

The V gene is TRBV9, the J gene TRBJ2-2, with unresolved D. Germline V CDR1 and CDR2: SGDLS, YYNGEE. Trimming left V 2 bases short and J 4 bases short, with 12 bases between. The CDR3 has 15 residues. The CDR3, as DNA: TGTGCCAGCAGCGTCGGCAGCCGACTCACCGGGGAGCTGTTTTTT. Translated: CASSVGSRLTGELFF.

The gene calls are TRBV2 and TRBJ2-1, with a weak D call TRBD1 (6 bases). The CDR3 is made up of 17 amino acids. The germline V and J ends were trimmed by 3 bases and 1 base, with 16 bases remaining between them. Germline V gene sequence: CDR1 SNHLY, CDR2 FYNNEI. CDR3 nucleotides: TGTGCCAGCAGTGATGGGGGCGGAACTTTATCCTACAATGAGCAGTTCTTC. Translating it yields CASSDGGGTLSYNEQFF. The full variable domain, its missing parts supplied by reference TRBV2 and TRBJ2-1, is EPEVTQTPSHQVTQMGQEVILRCVPISNHLYFYWYRQILGQKVEFLVSFYNNEISEKSEIFDDQFSVERPDGSNFTLKIRSTKLEDSAMYFCASSDGGGTLSYNEQFFGPGTRLTVL.

The V and J genes are TRBV7-3 and TRBJ2-3; a possible D gene is TRBD2 (7 bases). The CDR3 length is 16 residues. Germline V lookup: CDR1 SGHTA, CDR2 FQGTGA. The V gene lost 5 bases and the J gene lost 1 base, with 16 bases spanning the gap. CDR3 nucleotide sequence: TGTGCCAGCAGCCGCGGGGGAGGGGGAGGCACAGATACGCAGTATTTT. It translates to CASSRGGGGGTDTQYF.

The V and J genes are TRBV12-5 and TRBJ1-1, with 7 bases matching TRBD1. Germline V gene sequence: CDR1 LGHNT, CDR2 FRNRAP. Germline trimming cut 5 bases from V and 3 bases from J; bases unmatched to any gene: 9. CDR3 length: 15 amino acids. The CDR3 DNA reads as TGTGCTAGTGGTCTAAACAGGGGAGCGTACACTGAAGCTTTCTTT. Residues: CASGLNRGAYTEAFF.

The chain is built from TRBV5-5 and TRBJ1-1; the D gene is possibly TRBD1 (6 bases). The CDR3 consists of 15 residues. CDR1 is SGHKS, CDR2 YYEKEE, per germline (reference sequence). V gave up 1 base and J gave up 0 bases, with 10 bases separating them. CDR3 sequence (DNA): TGTGCCAGCAGCTTGCGGGACAACATGAACACTGAAGCTTTCTTT. As protein: CASSLRDNMNTEAFF.

The chain's CDR3 is CASSEAPSYNEQFF. CDR3 DNA sequence: TGTGCCAGCAGTGAAGCGCCCAGCTACAATGAGCAGTTCTTC. The chain uses TRBV6-1 and TRBJ2-1; D not certain. Looked up from germline, CDR1 is MNHNS and CDR2 is SASEGT. The CDR3 loop spans 14 amino acids. Trimming stripped 0 bases from V and 3 bases from J, with 6 bases between.

The genes are TRBV5-1 and TRBJ1-1; TRBD1 might be the D (6 bases). V was trimmed by 4 bases and J by 7 bases, leaving 14 bases between them. CDR1 SGHRS and CDR2 YFSETQ come from the germline V gene. The CDR3 is 13 residues long. DNA of the CDR3: TGCGCCAGCAGCCCAGGGACAATAAATGAAGCTTTCTTT. Its translation: CASSPGTINEAFF. The entire variable domain, with the rest obtained from reference TRBV5-1 and TRBJ1-1, is as follows: KAGVTQTPRYLIKTRGQQVTLSCSPISGHRSVSWYQQTPGQGLQFLFEYFSETQRNKGNFPGRFSGRQFSNSRSEMNVSTLELGDSALYLCASSPGTINEAFFGQGTRLTVV.

This sequence joins TRBV11-2 and TRBJ2-1; the match to TRBD1 covers 11 bases. CDR3 length equals 16 residues. CDR1 is SGHAT, CDR2 FQNNGV, per germline. The ends lost 3 bases at V and 3 bases at J; junction bases unmatched: 4. The CDR3: CASSLPGTGGYNEQFF. CDR3 nucleotides: TGTGCCAGCAGCTTGCCCGGGACAGGGGGCTACAATGAGCAGTTCTTC.

The DNA for the CDR3 is TGTGCCAGCCGAAGGAGAGATACGCAGTATTTT. Translation: CASRRRDTQYF. The chain joins TRBV27 to TRBJ2-3; D not resolved. Trimming cost V 8 bases and J 5 bases, with 8 bases left between them. The CDR3 spans 11 residues. CDR1 and CDR2 from the germline V gene are MNHEY and SMNVEV (reference sequence).

The chain has TRBV28 and TRBJ1-3; no clear D. V shed 6 bases and J shed 6 bases, with 3 bases lying between them. Germline CDR1 MDHEN, CDR2 SYDVKM. The CDR3 extends over 10 amino acids. In DNA form, the CDR3 reads TGTGCCAGCAGACAAAACACCATATATTTT. Residues: CASRQNTIYF.

This sequence joins TRBV7-2 and TRBJ2-2, with TRBD1 identical over 7 bases. After removal of 5 bases from V and 7 bases from J, the junction contained 4 bases not matched to a gene. The CDR3 loop spans 13 amino acids. CDR1 and CDR2 (germline): SGHTA, FQGNSA. The DNA for the CDR3 is TGTGCCAGCAGCGCATGGACAGGCGGGGAGCTGTTTTTT. This codes for CASSAWTGGELFF.

The CDR3: CASSVGDRGNSPLHF. The CDR3 bases are TGTGCCAGCAGCGTAGGGGACAGGGGTAATTCACCCCTCCACTTT. This chain joins TRBV9 and TRBJ1-6; 10 bases fit TRBD1. Trimming removed 0 bases from V and 6 bases from J; junction bases left unmatched: 0. The CDR3 has 15 residues. From germline, CDR1 is SGDLS and CDR2 YYNGEE.

This sequence joins TRBV18 and TRBJ1-1, with D uncertain. Per germline, CDR1 KGHSH and CDR2 LQKENI. CDR3 length equals 14 residues. Trimming shortened V by 4 bases and J by 4 bases, and 13 bases separated the two germline ends. The CDR3 DNA follows: TGTGCCAGCTCACGTGAGGGTGGCATCACTGAAGCTTTCTTT. Protein: CASSREGGITEAFF.

The chain has TRBV7-9 and TRBJ2-7; D remains ambiguous. This CDR3 spans 15 amino acids. Trimming took 1 base from V and 0 from J, leaving 10 bases between them. CDR1 and CDR2 from the germline V gene are SEHNR and FQNEAQ (reference sequence). The CDR3 reads CASSLGPASSYEQYF. The CDR3 region has the DNA TGTGCCAGCAGCTTAGGTCCCGCGAGCTCCTACGAGCAGTACTTC.

The V and J genes are TRBV18 and TRBJ1-1; 10 bases are a match to TRBD1. CDR3 length: 16 amino acids. Losses at the gene ends were 3 bases for V and 10 bases for J; bases not matched to a gene: 14. The germline V gene has CDR1 KGHSH and CDR2 LQKENI. Here the CDR3 DNA reads TGTGCCAGCTCACCCGGGACAGGGGCCGTAGGTGCGGGAGCTTTCTTT. It specifies CASSPGTGAVGAGAFF.

V and J are TRBV5-6 and TRBJ1-1; 9 nucleotides align to TRBD1. Germline CDR1 is SGHDT and CDR2 is YYEEEE. V gave up 0 bases and J gave up 9 bases; unmatched junction bases: 9. The CDR3 length is 15 residues. CDR3 sequence: CASSLGGQGIDQAFF. The DNA of the CDR3 is TGTGCCAGCAGCTTGGGCGGACAGGGGATTGATCAAGCTTTCTTT.

V is TRBV28 and J is TRBJ2-1; possibly TRBD1 for D (5 bases). The CDR3 is 16 amino acids. With 6 bases removed from V and 0 bases from J, the gap between germline ends came to 15 bases. Germline loops: CDR1 MDHEN, CDR2 SYDVKM. This CDR3 is CASRGWGRVSYNEQFF. The CDR3 DNA is TGTGCCAGCAGGGGGTGGGGCAGGGTCTCCTACAATGAGCAGTTCTTC.

Points on this clone: At one end, the junction sequence differs from germline, possibly due to a read error. This chain joins TRBV5-8 and TRBJ1-5; D is perhaps TRBD1 (5 bases). The CDR3 spans 15 residues. Germline CDR1 and CDR2: SGHTS and YDEGEE. CDR3: CSSGGGSFSNQPQHF. CDR3 DNA: TGCTCCAGCGGCGGGGGGAGTTTTAGCAATCAGCCCCAGCATTTT.

The rearrangement joins TRBV27 to TRBJ2-5; unclear D gene. CDR3 length: 14 amino acids. CDR1 MNHEY and CDR2 SMNVEV come from the germline V gene (reference sequence). Deletions cut 0 bases from V and 5 bases from J, with 10 bases between. CDR3 coding DNA: TGTGCCAGCAGTTTATCGCTATTACGGGAGACCCAGTACTTC. It codes for CASSLSLLRETQYF.

The V gene is TRBV28, the J gene TRBJ2-7, with TRBD1 matching 10 bases. Germline CDR1 and CDR2: MDHEN and SYDVKM. The CDR3 loop spans 15 amino acids. Unmatched junction bases numbered 8, after V lost 3 bases and J lost 6 bases. The CDR3 is CASSLSGTGAGEQYF. The CDR3 DNA reads as TGTGCCAGCAGTTTGTCCGGGACAGGGGCTGGCGAGCAGTACTTC.

J is TRBJ2-7 and V is TRBV6-2 or TRBV6-3; D ambiguous. Trimming pared 1 base from V and 7 bases from J, leaving 11 bases between. The germline V gene encodes CDR1 MNHEY and CDR2 SVGEGT. This CDR3 is built from 13 residues. DNA for the CDR3: TGTGCCAGCAGTTACTTTCTCACCGGGGAGCAGTACTTC. Residues: CASSYFLTGEQYF.

The chain uses TRBV4-1 and TRBJ1-1, with D perhaps matching TRBD1 (5 bases). V was shortened by 0 bases and J by 5 bases, with 22 bases between the two germline ends. The CDR3 sequence is 18 residues long. CDR1 MGHRA and CDR2 YSYEKL come from the germline V gene. The CDR3 DNA reads as TGCGCCAGCAGCCAAGAGAATTGGGCAGGGATCGTGAGAACTGAAGCTTTCTTT. Translation: CASSQENWAGIVRTEAFF.